The following is a TCR beta chain sequence with its context. Its cognate antigen has yet to be identified. Per-base qualities were not stored, and no clone one base away is much larger. The sample belongs to a study of blood T cell repertoires in COVID-19 (dated by TCRdb to the early 2020s). In terms of the full investigation: The collaborator samples originated in the United States, Italy and Spain and spanned the acute and convalescent phases of COVID-19. Nearly every sample came with metadata listing a de-identified subject ID, COVID-19 status, age in years and sex. Deeply sampled blood TCRbeta repertoires from subjects exposed to, actively infected with, or recovered from COVID-19 were included in the dataset. HLA class I and class II types, where available, came from metadata supplied by the sample provider rather than from assay-based typing. The prospective study material was composed of cDNA or gDNA derived from T cells, B-cell-depleted T cells, or PBMCs. Samples came from the ongoing ImmuneRACE study (first 160 participants) plus 1,254 subjects from 6 global collaborators. The repertoires were released in a freely available public database intended as a resource for research on the immune response to SARS-CoV-2. General study outcomes and caveats: How much clinical and demographic metadata was included differed by source and by participant, and the metadata was provided uncurated.

Participants in the prospective study were aged roughly 18 to 90 years, lived in 24 United States geographic areas, and enrolled through a virtual design. To assign participants to cohorts, the prospective study relied on clinical history that participants themselves reported in a screening survey and a study questionnaire. Recovered participants in ImmuneRACE Cohort 3 were defined as having two consecutive negative NP/OP PCR tests, clearance from a healthcare professional, or resolution of symptoms. In the prospective study, whole blood, serum and a nasopharyngeal or oropharyngeal swab were collected from each participant by mobile phlebotomists. Participants in the prospective study had the option to provide additional blood draws and questionnaires over a roughly 2-month period. Blood samples from the prospective study were shipped frozen or at room temperature prior to DNA extraction. The immunoSEQ Assay, a bias-controlled multiplex PCR, was used to amplify TCRbeta CDR3 regions from genomic DNA. The study's processing was this. Within the assay, amplification of reference gene primers was used to estimate how many nucleated cells each sample contained. To quantify the absolute abundance of each unique TCRbeta CDR3 rearrangement, sequence reads were collapsed and filtered. For each sample, productive Simpson clonality was calculated by taking the square root of Simpson's diversity index across productive rearrangements. TCRdb mirrors the immuneACCESS table, restricted to in-frame sequences. Some clones are absent from its copies; in checked studies, under half trace to an unresolved V gene, and the reason for the others is unknown. Clone size and the V and J calls come from that table; the DNA yielded D and trimming. The sample table records 300,000 to 400,000 clones; about nine tenths of these occur just once. Around 2.5% of the sample comes from the top ten.

From cysteine to phenylalanine, the CDR3 is 15 amino acids long. Of all the DNA, just the CDR3 is kept, 45 bases in frame from base 1. The germline V gene provides CDR1 KGHSH and CDR2 LQKENI. Trimming costs V 4 bases and J 0 bases, and their ends lie 11 bases apart. The clonotype was recovered from a man aged 60 to 75 who had recovered from COVID-19. The chain was built from TRBV18 and TRBJ2-3; the D gene lacks a confident call. The specimen was PBMCs or T cells enriched from blood (not recorded which). The CDR3 corresponds to CASSLHKSSTDTQYF. The DNA sequence is given as TGTGCCAGCTCACTACACAAGTCTAGCACAGATACGCAGTATTTT.